Sequencing of this TCR beta chain was carried out in a study of Ad26.COV2.S vaccination and SARS-CoV-2 variants. Study overall: A participant enrolled in the COV1001 Ad26.COV2.S trial arm provided the sample. Once or twice, 56 days apart, Ad26.COV2.S was delivered intramuscularly. General study results and limits: An underestimation of total T cell responses may have resulted from the TCR breadth and depth analyses.

The V gene's germline CDR1 is PRHDT and CDR2 FYEKMQ (reference sequence). CDR3 length: 12 residues. The ends were cut back, 5 bases at V and 4 bases at J, with 7 bases in the middle. Treatment given: over 15 received Ad26.COV2.S at low or high dose, single or two shots; about 5 received placebo; per-sample allocation not given. Day 63 following the first vaccine or placebo injection was when the samples were taken. Expression of Wuhan-strain SARS-CoV-2 spike came from the Ad26 vector that formed the vaccine. Turning to this clone: The antigen is not known.

Some clones are missing from TCRdb's copy, which holds only in-frame ones; the method was immunoSEQ multiplex PCR. This table has 350,000 to 500,000 clones, roughly 88% appearing once. The chain couples TRBV13 to TRBJ2-3; D is possibly TRBD1 or TRBD2 (6 bases each). The specimen comprised peripheral blood, sampled in a trial of Ad26.COV2.S vaccine versus placebo. The sequence was obtained from a person aged 18-60 years who received the Ad26.COV2.S COVID-19 vaccine or a placebo. Here the CDR3 DNA reads TGTGCCAGCAGCGGGGGGCCAGATACGCAGTATTTT. The encoded protein is CASSGGPDTQYF. The complete variable domain, with remaining parts taken from reference TRBV13 and TRBJ2-3, reads AAGVIQSPRHLIKEKRETATLKCYPIPRHDTVYWYQQGPGQDPQFLISFYEKMQSDKGSIPDRFSAQQFSDYHSELNMSSLELGDSALYFCASSGGPDTQYFGPGTRLTVL.